This T cell receptor beta chain was found in a study of blood T cell repertoires in COVID-19. Whole-study context: Material from acute and convalescent COVID-19 was sourced from the United States, Italy and Spain. Nucleic acid was either cDNA or gDNA, and it came from T cells, B-cell-depleted T cells, or PBMCs.

As handled by the study authors: Counts of nucleated cells, estimated from reference gene primer amplification, were obtained. The data were produced by immunoSEQ multiplex PCR, yet TCRdb's version contains in-frame clones alone and is incomplete. The V and J calls and clone size come from that table; D and trimming were worked out from the DNA. Altogether more than 65,000 clones are present, 70% to 85% being singletons, with the ten largest covering roughly 36%. This CDR3 has 12 amino acids. Germline-derived CDR1 and CDR2 are SEHNR and FQNEAQ (reference sequence). V was cut by 4 bases and J by 7 bases, with 11 bases left in between.

This TCR was sampled from an older woman with acute or convalescent COVID-19. This sequence joins TRBV7-9 and TRBJ2-7; a weak D match, TRBD1 (5 bases). Sequenced material: peripheral blood. CDR3 sequence (DNA): TGTGCCAGCAGCTCCCCCAAGGGGGAGCAGTACTTC. This codes for CASSSPKGEQYF.